This T cell receptor (beta chain) comes out of a study of T cell repertoires in cytomegalovirus infection. Whole-study context: CMV infection plus the matching HLA type was flagged by public TCR beta signatures.

TCRdb redid the calling of the reads with MiXCR, one entry per CDR3 protein. Of about 250,000 distinct CDR3 sequences in the sample, roughly an eighth were seen once. V lost 2 bases, J lost 5 bases, and 15 bases lay in between. CDR1 is SGHTA, CDR2 FQGNSA, per germline. The CDR3 covers 16 residues. This clonotype was detected ten times or more. What it binds is unknown. Study-wide results and limits: Identification of carriers of CMV plus the relevant HLA was achieved through cumulative public TCR beta family frequency. CMV-specific TCR beta clonotypes restricted by HLA-C dominated the ex vivo response.

The chain couples TRBV7-2 to TRBJ2-2, with no clear D. The receptor was isolated from a human donor in good health (CMV status not recorded). Some clones in this sample may be carry-over from other donors' samples. The sequenced sample consisted of PBMCs. The CDR3 nucleotides read TGTGCCAGCAGCTTAAATGGGCGTCGGGCGACCGGGGAGCTGTTTTTT. The encoded protein is CASSLNGRRATGELFF.